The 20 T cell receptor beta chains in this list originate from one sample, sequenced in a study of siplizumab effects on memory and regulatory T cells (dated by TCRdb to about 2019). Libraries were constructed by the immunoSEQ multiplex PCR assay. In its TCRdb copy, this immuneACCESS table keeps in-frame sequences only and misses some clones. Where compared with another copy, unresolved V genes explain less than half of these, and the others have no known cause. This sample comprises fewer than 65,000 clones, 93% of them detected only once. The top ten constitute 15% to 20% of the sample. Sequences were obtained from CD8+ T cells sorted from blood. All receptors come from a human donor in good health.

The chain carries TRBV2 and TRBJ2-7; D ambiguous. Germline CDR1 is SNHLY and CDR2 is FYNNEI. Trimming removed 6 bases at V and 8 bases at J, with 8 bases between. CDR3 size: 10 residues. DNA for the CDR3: TGTGCCAGCAGAACAAAACAGCAGTACTTC. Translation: CASRTKQQYF. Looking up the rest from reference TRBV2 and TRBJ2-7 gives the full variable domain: EPEVTQTPSHQVTQMGQEVILRCVPISNHLYFYWYRQILGQKVEFLVSFYNNEISEKSEIFDDQFSVERPDGSNFTLKIRSTKLEDSAMYFCASRTKQQYFGPGTRLTVT.

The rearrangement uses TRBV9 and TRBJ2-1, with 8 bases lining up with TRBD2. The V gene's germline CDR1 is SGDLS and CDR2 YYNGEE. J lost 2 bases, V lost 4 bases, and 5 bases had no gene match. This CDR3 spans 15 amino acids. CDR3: CASSRGLETYNEQFF. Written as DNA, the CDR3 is TGTGCCAGCAGCCGGGGACTAGAAACCTACAATGAGCAGTTCTTC.

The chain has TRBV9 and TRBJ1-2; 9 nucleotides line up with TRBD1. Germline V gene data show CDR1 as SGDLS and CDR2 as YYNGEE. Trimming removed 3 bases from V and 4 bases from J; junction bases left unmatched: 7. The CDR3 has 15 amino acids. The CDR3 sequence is CASSATGGRSYGYTF. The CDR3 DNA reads TGTGCCAGCAGCGCAACAGGGGGCCGGAGCTATGGCTACACCTTC.

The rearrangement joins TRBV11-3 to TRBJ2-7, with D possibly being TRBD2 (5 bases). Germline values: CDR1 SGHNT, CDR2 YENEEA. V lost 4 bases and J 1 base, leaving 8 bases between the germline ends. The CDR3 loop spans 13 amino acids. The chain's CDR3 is CASSSRDSYEQYF. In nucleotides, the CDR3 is TGTGCCAGCAGCTCGAGGGATTCCTACGAGCAGTACTTC.

CDR3 in DNA: TGTGCCAGCAGTGAAGGGGGCAATCAGCCCCAGCATTTT. Translation: CASSEGGNQPQHF. The chain combines TRBV6-4 with TRBJ1-5, with D tentatively TRBD1 (5 bases). CDR3 size: 13 residues. Germline V CDR1 and CDR2: MRHNA, SNTAGT. V lost 3 bases to trimming and J lost 2 bases, with 5 bases between them.

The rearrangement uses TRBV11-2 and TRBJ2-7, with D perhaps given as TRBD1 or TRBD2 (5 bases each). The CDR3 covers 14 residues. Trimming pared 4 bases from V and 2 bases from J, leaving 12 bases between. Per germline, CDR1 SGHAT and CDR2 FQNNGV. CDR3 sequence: CASSSGAYPYEQYF. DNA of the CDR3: TGTGCCAGCAGCTCCGGGGCCTACCCCTACGAGCAGTACTTC.

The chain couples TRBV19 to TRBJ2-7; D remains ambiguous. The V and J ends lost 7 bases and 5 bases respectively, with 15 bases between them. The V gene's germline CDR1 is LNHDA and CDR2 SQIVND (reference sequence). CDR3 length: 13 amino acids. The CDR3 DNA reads TGTGCCAGTACTTATTCGGAGAGACACGAGCAGTACTTC. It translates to CASTYSERHEQYF.

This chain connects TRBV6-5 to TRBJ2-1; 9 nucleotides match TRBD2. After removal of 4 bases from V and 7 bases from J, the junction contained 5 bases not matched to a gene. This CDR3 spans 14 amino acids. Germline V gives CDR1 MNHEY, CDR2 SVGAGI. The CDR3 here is CASSSPGLANEQFF. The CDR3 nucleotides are TGTGCCAGCAGTTCCCCGGGACTAGCTAATGAGCAGTTCTTC.

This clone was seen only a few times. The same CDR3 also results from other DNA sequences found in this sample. CDR3 nucleotide sequence: TGTGCCAGCAGCCCTCGAAAGGCATACTCCTACGAGCAGTACTTC. As protein: CASSPRKAYSYEQYF. The V gene is TRBV7-9, the J gene TRBJ2-7; no clear D gene. V was clipped by 5 bases and J by 0 bases, with 14 bases between them. CDR1 is SEHNR and CDR2 is FQNEAQ in the germline V gene (reference sequence). The CDR3 totals 15 residues.

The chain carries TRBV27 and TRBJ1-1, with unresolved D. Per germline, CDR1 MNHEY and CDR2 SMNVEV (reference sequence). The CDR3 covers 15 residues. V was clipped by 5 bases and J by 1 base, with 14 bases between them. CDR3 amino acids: CASSPPPVRNTEAFF. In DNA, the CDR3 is TGTGCCAGCAGTCCTCCCCCGGTTAGGAACACTGAAGCTTTCTTT.

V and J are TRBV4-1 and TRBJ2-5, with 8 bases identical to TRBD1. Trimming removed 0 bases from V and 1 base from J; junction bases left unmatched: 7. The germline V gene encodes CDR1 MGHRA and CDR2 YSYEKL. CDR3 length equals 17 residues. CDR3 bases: TGCGCCAGCAGCCAAGATTACGACAGGGGACTCCAAGAGACCCAGTACTTC. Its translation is CASSQDYDRGLQETQYF.

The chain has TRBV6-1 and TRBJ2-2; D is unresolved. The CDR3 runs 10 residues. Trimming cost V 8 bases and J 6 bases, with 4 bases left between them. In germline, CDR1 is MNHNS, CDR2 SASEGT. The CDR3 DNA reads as TGTGCCAGCTACGCCGGGGAGCTGTTTTTT. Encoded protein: CASYAGELFF.

Here the CDR3 DNA reads TGTGCCAGCAGCCACCAGACCTACGAGCAGTACTTC. It translates to CASSHQTYEQYF. This chain links TRBV28 with TRBJ2-7, with D hard to call. The V gene's germline CDR1 is MDHEN and CDR2 SYDVKM. The CDR3 has 12 residues. V was shortened by 6 bases and J by 2 bases, with 8 bases between the two germline ends.

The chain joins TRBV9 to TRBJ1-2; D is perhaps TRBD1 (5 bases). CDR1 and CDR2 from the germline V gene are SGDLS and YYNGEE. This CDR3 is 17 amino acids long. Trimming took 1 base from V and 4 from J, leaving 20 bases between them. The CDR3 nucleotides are TGTGCCAGCAGCGTAAGGGAGGGACCTCTTGGAGGCTATGGCTACACCTTC. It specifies CASSVREGPLGGYGYTF.

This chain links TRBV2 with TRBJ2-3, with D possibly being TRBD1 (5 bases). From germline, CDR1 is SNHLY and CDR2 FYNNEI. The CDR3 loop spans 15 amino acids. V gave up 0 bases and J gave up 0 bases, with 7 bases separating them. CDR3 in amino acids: CASSEAGRSTDTQYF. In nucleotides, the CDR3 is TGTGCCAGCAGTGAAGCGGGGCGGAGCACAGATACGCAGTATTTT.

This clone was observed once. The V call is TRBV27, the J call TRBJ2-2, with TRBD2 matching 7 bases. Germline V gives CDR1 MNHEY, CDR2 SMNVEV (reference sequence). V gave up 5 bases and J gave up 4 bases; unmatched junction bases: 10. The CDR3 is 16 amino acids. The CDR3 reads CASSLQPGLLTGELFF. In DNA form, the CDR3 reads TGTGCCAGCAGTCTCCAGCCGGGACTACTCACCGGGGAGCTGTTTTTT.

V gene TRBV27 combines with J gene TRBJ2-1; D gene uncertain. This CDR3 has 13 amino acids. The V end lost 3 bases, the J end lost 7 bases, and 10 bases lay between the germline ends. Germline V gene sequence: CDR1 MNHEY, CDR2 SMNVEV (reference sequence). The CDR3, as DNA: TGTGCCAGCAGTTTCACTGACTCAAATGAGCAGTTCTTC. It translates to CASSFTDSNEQFF.

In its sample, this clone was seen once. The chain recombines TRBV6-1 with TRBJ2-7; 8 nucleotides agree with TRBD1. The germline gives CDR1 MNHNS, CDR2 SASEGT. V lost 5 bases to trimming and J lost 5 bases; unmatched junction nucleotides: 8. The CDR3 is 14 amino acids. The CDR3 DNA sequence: TGTGCCAGCAGTTATACAGGGGGGCCAAACGAGCAGTACTTC. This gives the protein CASSYTGGPNEQYF.

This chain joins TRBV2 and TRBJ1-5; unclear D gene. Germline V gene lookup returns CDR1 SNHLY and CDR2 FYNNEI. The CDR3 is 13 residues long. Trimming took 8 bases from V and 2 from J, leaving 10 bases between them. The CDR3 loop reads CASHGLGNQPQHF. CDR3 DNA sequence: TGTGCCAGCCACGGGCTGGGCAATCAGCCCCAGCATTTT.

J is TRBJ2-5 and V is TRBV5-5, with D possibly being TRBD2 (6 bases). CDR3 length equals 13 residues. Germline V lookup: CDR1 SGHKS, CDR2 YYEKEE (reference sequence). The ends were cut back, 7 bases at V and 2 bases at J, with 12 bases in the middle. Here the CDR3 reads CASGDSHQETQYF. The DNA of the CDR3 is TGTGCCAGCGGGGACTCACATCAAGAGACCCAGTACTTC.